Below, one T cell receptor beta chain is given with its context. The data belong to a study of shared clonotypes between healthy human individuals. TCRdb's copy holds only in-frame clones and misses some; the assay was immunoSEQ multiplex PCR. Found here are 2 million to 3 million clones, over 85% of them singletons; the top ten hold approximately 0.35%. J was trimmed by 5 bases and V by 4 bases; bases with no gene match: 13. Germline V gives CDR1 SEHNR, CDR2 FQNEAQ (reference sequence). This CDR3 has 16 residues. Sequencing was carried out using naive CD4+ T cells from PBMCs. Subset denoted: CD45RA+ positively selected. The sequence was obtained from a young man in good health. Some clones in this sample may be carry-over from other donors' samples. The V call is TRBV7-9, the J call TRBJ2-5; 7 nucleotides line up with TRBD1. The CDR3 loop is CASSSLTGLGMETQYF. The CDR3 nucleotides are TGTGCCAGCAGCTCCCTGACAGGGCTGGGGATGGAGACCCAGTACTTC. Full variable domain (rest looked up from reference TRBV7-9 and TRBJ2-5): DTGVSQNPRHKITKRGQNVTFRCDPISEHNRLYWYRQTLGQGPEFLTYFQNEAQLEKSRLLSDRFSAERPKGSFSTLEIQRTEQGDSAMYLCASSSLTGLGMETQYFGPGTRLLVL.